The rows below give T cell receptor beta chains drawn from one sample of a study of chemoradiotherapy in HPV16-positive cancers. Clones were read by immunoSEQ multiplex PCR, and TCRdb kept only the in-frame ones, dropping some. The table shows approximately 58,000 clones, with 90% occurring only once. The sample consisted of blood, taken from a patient who underwent chemoradiotherapy. These receptors were taken from a human donor with HPV-associated anogenital cancer. CDR3s include the opening cysteine and the closing phenylalanine or tryptophan. The D gene is left open where the match is weak. Not every row has a clone size; where given, it reads once, few, many or a size class.

NA	TRBV6-1	TRBJ2-2	12	NA	TGTGCCAGCAGTGAAGCGCGTCAGGGGCTGTTTTTT	CASSEARQGLFF
NA	TRBV27	TRBJ1-1	13	NA	TGTGCCACCGCGGGGACCGCGAACACTGAAGCTTTCTTT	CATAGTANTEAFF
NA	TRBV7-6	TRBJ2-6	19	TRBD2	TGTGCCAGCAGCTTACTAGCGGGGGGGCCTAGCTCTGGGGCCAACGTCCTGACTTTC	CASSLLAGGPSSGANVLTF
NA	TRBV9	TRBJ2-3	14	TRBD2	TGTGCCAGCAGCCTAGCGGGCAGCACAGATACGCAGTATTTT	CASSLAGSTDTQYF
NA	TRBV7-2	TRBJ2-7	15	NA	TGTGCCAGCAACCCCTCACCAGGGGCGTCCTACGAGCAGTACTTC	CASNPSPGASYEQYF
NA	TRBV7-2	TRBJ1-5	15	NA	TGTGCCAGCAGCCCGGACGTGAATAGCAATCAGCCCCAGCATTTT	CASSPDVNSNQPQHF
NA	TRBV5-8	TRBJ2-2	16	NA	TGTGCCAGCAGCTTCCCTCCAGGACAGAACACCGGGGAGCTGTTTTTT	CASSFPPGQNTGELFF
NA	TRBV7-6	TRBJ1-6	17	NA	TGTGCCAGCAGCTTAGAGGCCCTCGGGTCCTATAATTCACCCCTCCACTTT	CASSLEALGSYNSPLHF
NA	TRBV4-2	TRBJ2-1	18	NA	TGTGCCAGCAGCCAAGGAAACTTAGTAGCGCGACAGAACAATGAGCAGTTCTTC	CASSQGNLVARQNNEQFF
few	TRBV27	TRBJ2-7	15	NA	TGTGCCAGCAGTTTCCGGACTACCTCAACCTACGAGCAGTACTTC	CASSFRTTSTYEQYF
once	TRBV19	TRBJ1-6	14	NA	TGTGCCAGCCAGGTCATGGGAAATGATTCACCCCTCCACTTT	CASQVMGNDSPLHF
NA	TRBV5-1	TRBJ2-5	15	TRBD1	TGCGCCAGCAACCCCGATTGGACAGGACAAGAGACCCAGTACTTC	CASNPDWTGQETQYF
NA	TRBV7-9	TRBJ1-1	15	NA	TGTGCCAGCAGCTCTCAGGGGCAGGTAGTGACTGAAGCTTTCTTT	CASSSQGQVVTEAFF
NA	TRBV5-5	TRBJ1-5	13	NA	TGTGCCAGCAGCTCCAGGGGCTATCAGCCCCAGCATTTT	CASSSRGYQPQHF
NA	TRBV10-3	TRBJ2-2	13	TRBD2	TGTGCCATCGGGACTAGCGGCACCGGGGAGCTGTTTTTT	CAIGTSGTGELFF
NA	TRBV19	TRBJ1-5	14	NA	TGTGCCAGTAGTATTAGGACAGAGGGACAGCCCCAGCATTTT	CASSIRTEGQPQHF
NA	TRBV7-2	TRBJ1-2	12	NA	TGTGCCAGCAGCTCGGCAGGGGATGGCTACACCTTC	CASSSAGDGYTF
NA	TRBV10-3	TRBJ2-1	14	NA	TGTGCCATCAGTGAAAGACTCCTCCCGGATGAGCAGTTCTTC	CAISERLLPDEQFF
NA	TRBV21-1	TRBJ1-2	17	NA	TGTGCCAGCCTCCCTTTGACAGGGGGGTTGCGGCGAAGTGGCTACACCTTC	CASLPLTGGLRRSGYTF
NA	TRBV5-1	TRBJ2-3	14	TRBD2	TGCGCCAGCAGCTCTGGACTAGCGGGAGATACGCAGTATTTT	CASSSGLAGDTQYF
NA	TRBV7-9	TRBJ2-7	14	NA	TGTGCCAGCAGCTCGACGGGGCCCTCCTACGAGCAGTACTTC	CASSSTGPSYEQYF
NA	TRBV4-3	TRBJ2-3	13	NA	TGCGCCAGCAGCCACAGGGGCACAGATACGCAGTATTTT	CASSHRGTDTQYF
NA	TRBV6-5	TRBJ1-1	15	NA	TGTGCCAGCAGTTGGAGGGGAGAGGGGAACACTGAAGCTTTCTTT	CASSWRGEGNTEAFF
medium-sized	TRBV6-4	TRBJ2-4	14	TRBD1	TGTGCCAGCAGTGACGGACAGGGCGGCGGCATTCAGTACTTC	CASSDGQGGGIQYF
NA	TRBV7-2	TRBJ1-3	14	TRBD1	TGTGCCAGCAGGGGACAGAGCTCTGGAAACACCATATATTTT	CASRGQSSGNTIYF
NA	TRBV27	TRBJ1-1	13	NA	TGTGCCAGCAGTTTCCCGGGGAACACTGAAGCTTTCTTT	CASSFPGNTEAFF
NA	TRBV9	TRBJ2-2	16	NA	TGTGCCAGCAGCGTAGGGGCAGACAGTCGCACCGGGGAGCTGTTTTTT	CASSVGADSRTGELFF
few	TRBV2	TRBJ2-5	16	TRBD1	TGTGCCAGCAGTGAATCACAGGGGGCGGGTCTAGAGACCCAGTACTTC	CASSESQGAGLETQYF
NA	TRBV10-2	TRBJ2-1	14	TRBD2	TGCGCCAGCAGCGCCCGGGGGGGGCTGGGAGAGCAGTTCTTC	CASSARGGLGEQFF
NA	TRBV12-5	TRBJ1-3	14	NA	TGTGCTAGTGGGTCAAGAGAGTCTGGAAACACCATATATTTT	CASGSRESGNTIYF
NA	TRBV11-2	TRBJ1-2	13	TRBD1	TGTGCCAGCAGCAAGACAGGGTCGGATGGCTACACCTTC	CASSKTGSDGYTF
once	TRBV18	TRBJ2-6	15	NA	TGTGCCAGCTCACCGGGGGGCTCTGGGGCCAACGTCCTGACTTTC	CASSPGGSGANVLTF
NA	TRBV4-3	TRBJ1-2	16	NA	TGCGCCAGCAGCCTATCGGACAGCCTAGCTAACTATGGCTACACCTTC	CASSLSDSLANYGYTF
NA	TRBV13	TRBJ1-1	13	NA	TGTGCCAGCAGCTTTGGGATGAACACTGAAGCTTTCTTT	CASSFGMNTEAFF
NA	TRBV4-3	TRBJ2-4	18	TRBD2	TGCGCCAGCAGCCCGGGACTAGCGGGAGCAGCGGCCAAAAACATTCAGTACTTC	CASSPGLAGAAAKNIQYF
NA	TRBV7-2	TRBJ2-5	14	TRBD1	TGTGCCAGCAGCTTAGGTACAGGGGGGGAGACCCAGTACTTC	CASSLGTGGETQYF
NA	TRBV6-1	TRBJ2-7	15	NA	TGTGCCAGCAGTGAAGCATGGTCTCGAGCGGCGGAGCAGTACTTC	CASSEAWSRAAEQYF
few	TRBV9	TRBJ2-1	13	NA	TGTGCCAGCAGCGGGGCCATAGGTGGGGAGCAGTTCTTC	CASSGAIGGEQFF
NA	TRBV30	TRBJ2-3	15	TRBD2	TGTGCCTGGAGTGTACTAGCGGGGGGGCCAGGTGGGCAGTATTTT	CAWSVLAGGPGGQYF
NA	TRBV7-2	TRBJ2-5	18	TRBD2	TGTGCCAGCAGCTTATTTAGCGGGGGGGCCTCTATCCGCGAGACCCAGTACTTC	CASSLFSGGASIRETQYF
NA	TRBV28	TRBJ2-6	17	NA	TGTGCCAGCAGTCAACTGACAGGCCTGAGCGGGGCCAACGTCCTGACTTTC	CASSQLTGLSGANVLTF
NA	TRBV9	TRBJ2-2	15	NA	TGTGCCAGCAGCGTAGCGGGTGGGGCCACCGGGGAGCTGTTTTTT	CASSVAGGATGELFF
NA	TRBV5-5	TRBJ2-1	17	TRBD2	TGTGCCAGCAGCTCGCGGACCGGGACTAGCGGGAGCAATGAGCAGTTCTTC	CASSSRTGTSGSNEQFF
NA	TRBV27	TRBJ1-5	15	NA	TGTGCCAGCAGTTTGGCGGGAGGGAGCAATCAGCCCCAGCATTTT	CASSLAGGSNQPQHF
NA	TRBV27	TRBJ1-5	15	NA	TGTGCCAGCAGTTCATCAGGGTTAAGCAATCAGCCCCAGCATTTT	CASSSSGLSNQPQHF
NA	TRBV19	TRBJ2-5	12	NA	TGTGCCAGTAGTAAAGGTAGAGAGACCCAGTACTTC	CASSKGRETQYF
NA	TRBV7-2	TRBJ2-3	15	TRBD2	TGTGCCAGCAGCCCCCGGACTAGCGGAACAGATACGCAGTATTTT	CASSPRTSGTDTQYF
NA	TRBV6-4	TRBJ2-2	14	NA	TGTGCCAGCAGTGACGGGGGAATCACCGGGGAGCTGTTTTTT	CASSDGGITGELFF